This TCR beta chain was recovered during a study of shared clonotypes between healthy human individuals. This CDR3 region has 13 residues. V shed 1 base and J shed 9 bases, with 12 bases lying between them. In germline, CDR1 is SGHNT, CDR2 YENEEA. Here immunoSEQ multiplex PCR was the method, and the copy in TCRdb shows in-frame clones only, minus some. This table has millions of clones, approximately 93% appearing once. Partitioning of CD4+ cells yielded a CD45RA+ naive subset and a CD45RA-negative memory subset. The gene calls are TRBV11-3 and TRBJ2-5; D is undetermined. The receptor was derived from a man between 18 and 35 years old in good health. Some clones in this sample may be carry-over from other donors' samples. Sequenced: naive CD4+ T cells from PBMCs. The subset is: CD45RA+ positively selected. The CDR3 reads CASSLVSKAPQYF. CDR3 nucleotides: TGTGCCAGCAGCTTAGTTAGCAAGGCGCCCCAGTACTTC.